Listed below are T cell receptor beta chains from one sample, sequenced in a study of metastatic and nonmetastatic thyroid tumors. TCRdb re-called the PCR reads via MiXCR. The table shows just over 8,000 clones, with 20% to 30% occurring only once. The sample taken for sequencing was tumor tissue. The receptor source for this set is a female donor with papillary thyroid cancer or a benign thyroid nodule (not recorded which). Some clones in this sample may be carry-over from other donors' samples. CDR3s include the opening cysteine and the closing phenylalanine or tryptophan. Each record gives: D gene, clone size, V gene, J gene, CDR3 protein, CDR3 DNA. D genes are given only for firm matches. Clone size is shown for a subset of rows, as once, few, many or a class of expanded clone.

d_call: TRBD1; clone_size: NA; v_call: TRBV20-1; j_call: TRBJ1-5; cdr3_aa: CSASRDRASDQPQHF; cdr3_nt: TGCAGTGCTTCCCGGGACAGGGCAAGCGATCAGCCCCAGCATTTT
d_call: TRBD2; clone_size: NA; v_call: TRBV12-3/TRBV12-4; j_call: TRBJ2-7; cdr3_aa: CASSLSSGGTTSMDF; cdr3_nt: TGTGCCAGCAGTTTAAGCTCCGGGGGGACTACGAGCATGGACTTC
d_call: NA; clone_size: medium-sized; v_call: TRBV9; j_call: TRBJ2-7; cdr3_aa: CASSVNSGSSYEQYF; cdr3_nt: TGTGCCAGCAGCGTAAATTCCGGAAGCTCCTACGAGCAGTACTTC
d_call: NA; clone_size: many; v_call: TRBV19; j_call: TRBJ2-1; cdr3_aa: CASSISHGEQFF; cdr3_nt: TGTGCCAGTAGTATCTCTCACGGGGAGCAGTTCTTC
d_call: NA; clone_size: NA; v_call: TRBV12-5; j_call: TRBJ1-1; cdr3_aa: CASGLFRNTEAFF; cdr3_nt: TGTGCTAGTGGTTTGTTCCGGAACACTGAAGCTTTCTTT
d_call: TRBD1; clone_size: few; v_call: TRBV6-1; j_call: TRBJ1-5; cdr3_aa: CASSIWGQGAPQPQHF; cdr3_nt: TGTGCCAGCAGTATTTGGGGACAGGGGGCGCCTCAGCCCCAGCATTTT
d_call: TRBD2; clone_size: NA; v_call: TRBV9; j_call: TRBJ2-3; cdr3_aa: CASSEGLASHQGDTQYF; cdr3_nt: TGTGCCAGCTCCGAGGGACTAGCGAGCCACCAGGGAGATACGCAGTATTTT
d_call: TRBD1; clone_size: NA; v_call: TRBV9; j_call: TRBJ1-5; cdr3_aa: CASSVGQGNQPQHF; cdr3_nt: TGTGCCAGCAGCGTCGGACAGGGGAATCAGCCCCAGCATTTT
d_call: NA; clone_size: many; v_call: TRBV2; j_call: TRBJ2-3; cdr3_aa: CASSDVVGGLSTDTQYF; cdr3_nt: TGTGCCAGCAGTGATGTGGTGGGGGGCCTGAGCACAGATACGCAGTATTTT
d_call: TRBD1; clone_size: NA; v_call: TRBV20-1; j_call: TRBJ1-2; cdr3_aa: CSARPGQGVDGYTF; cdr3_nt: TGCAGTGCTAGACCGGGACAGGGAGTGGATGGCTACACCTTC
d_call: NA; clone_size: NA; v_call: TRBV6-5; j_call: TRBJ2-7; cdr3_aa: CASSDSAGPTYEQYF; cdr3_nt: TGTGCCAGCAGTGACTCAGCCGGTCCCACCTACGAGCAGTACTTC
d_call: TRBD1; clone_size: NA; v_call: TRBV2; j_call: TRBJ2-5; cdr3_aa: CAGTKDRQETQYF; cdr3_nt: TGTGCCGGTACCAAGGACAGGCAAGAGACCCAGTACTTC
d_call: TRBD2; clone_size: once; v_call: TRBV20-1; j_call: TRBJ2-7; cdr3_aa: CSARGLAGLDYEQYF; cdr3_nt: TGCAGTGCTAGGGGGCTAGCGGGACTCGACTACGAGCAGTACTTC
d_call: TRBD1; clone_size: many; v_call: TRBV20-1; j_call: TRBJ1-2; cdr3_aa: CSAPGGYGYTF; cdr3_nt: TGCAGTGCTCCAGGGGGCTATGGCTACACCTTC
d_call: TRBD1; clone_size: medium-sized; v_call: TRBV20-1; j_call: TRBJ2-1; cdr3_aa: CSAGQRTEQFF; cdr3_nt: TGCAGTGCGGGACAGCGGACCGAGCAGTTCTTC
d_call: TRBD2; clone_size: many; v_call: TRBV3-1; j_call: TRBJ2-7; cdr3_aa: CASSQQRGPSYEQYF; cdr3_nt: TGTGCCAGCAGCCAGCAGCGGGGACCCTCCTACGAGCAGTACTTC
d_call: TRBD2; clone_size: medium-sized; v_call: TRBV28; j_call: TRBJ2-3; cdr3_aa: CASSPLGLAGGADTQYF; cdr3_nt: TGTGCCAGCAGCCCTTTGGGACTAGCGGGAGGCGCAGATACGCAGTATTTT
d_call: TRBD2; clone_size: once; v_call: TRBV19; j_call: TRBJ2-7; cdr3_aa: CATSGGEEQYF; cdr3_nt: TGTGCCACGTCGGGGGGTGAGGAGCAGTACTTC
d_call: NA; clone_size: NA; v_call: TRBV27; j_call: TRBJ2-2; cdr3_aa: CASSLRATGELFF; cdr3_nt: TGTGCCAGCAGTTTACGCGCCACCGGGGAGCTGTTTTTT
d_call: NA; clone_size: few; v_call: TRBV27; j_call: TRBJ2-1; cdr3_aa: CASSEVGNEQFF; cdr3_nt: TGTGCCAGCAGTGAAGTGGGGAATGAGCAGTTCTTC
d_call: NA; clone_size: few; v_call: TRBV6-1; j_call: TRBJ2-7; cdr3_aa: CASSETATHTYEQYF; cdr3_nt: TGTGCCAGCAGTGAAACAGCAACCCACACCTACGAGCAGTACTTC
d_call: NA; clone_size: medium-sized; v_call: TRBV19; j_call: TRBJ2-2; cdr3_aa: CASSMGMRPGTSNTGELFF; cdr3_nt: TGTGCCAGTAGTATGGGTATGAGACCCGGGACAAGCAACACCGGGGAGCTGTTTTTT
d_call: NA; clone_size: many; v_call: TRBV5-1; j_call: TRBJ1-5; cdr3_aa: CASSSPQGNQPQHF; cdr3_nt: TGCGCCAGCAGCTCCCCACAGGGCAATCAGCCCCAGCATTTT
d_call: NA; clone_size: many; v_call: TRBV11-3; j_call: TRBJ2-1; cdr3_aa: CASGLGSYNEQFF; cdr3_nt: TGTGCCAGCGGACTGGGGTCCTACAATGAGCAGTTCTTC
d_call: NA; clone_size: NA; v_call: TRBV18; j_call: TRBJ2-1; cdr3_aa: CASSLDNEQFF; cdr3_nt: TGTGCCAGCTCTCTCGACAATGAGCAGTTCTTC
d_call: TRBD1; clone_size: NA; v_call: TRBV6-1; j_call: TRBJ1-6; cdr3_aa: CASTTGQGGVPLHF; cdr3_nt: TGTGCCAGCACAACGGGACAGGGGGGGGTACCCCTCCACTTT
d_call: NA; clone_size: medium-sized; v_call: TRBV6-1; j_call: TRBJ1-1; cdr3_aa: CASPQAEGSNTEAFF; cdr3_nt: TGTGCCAGCCCTCAAGCGGAGGGTTCAAACACTGAAGCTTTCTTT
d_call: NA; clone_size: many; v_call: TRBV6-1; j_call: TRBJ1-4; cdr3_aa: CASGRVAVIEKLFF; cdr3_nt: TGTGCCAGCGGCCGGGTGGCGGTGATTGAAAAACTGTTTTTT
d_call: TRBD1; clone_size: medium-sized; v_call: TRBV6-1; j_call: TRBJ1-5; cdr3_aa: CASTGGALGNQPQHF; cdr3_nt: TGTGCCAGTACAGGGGGCGCACTGGGCAATCAGCCCCAGCATTTT
d_call: TRBD1; clone_size: medium-sized; v_call: TRBV19; j_call: TRBJ2-3; cdr3_aa: CASSRGQGFSTDTQYF; cdr3_nt: TGTGCCAGTAGTAGAGGACAGGGGTTTAGCACAGATACGCAGTATTTT
d_call: NA; clone_size: large; v_call: TRBV6-1; j_call: TRBJ2-7; cdr3_aa: CASSNGAAGTYEQYF; cdr3_nt: TGTGCCAGCAGTAATGGAGCTGCGGGCACGTACGAGCAGTACTTC
d_call: NA; clone_size: few; v_call: TRBV2; j_call: TRBJ2-1; cdr3_aa: CASSTRDEQFF; cdr3_nt: TGTGCCAGCAGTACCAGGGATGAGCAGTTCTTC
d_call: NA; clone_size: NA; v_call: TRBV19; j_call: TRBJ1-1; cdr3_aa: CASSSSETNTEAFF; cdr3_nt: TGTGCCAGTAGTAGCTCAGAAACGAACACTGAAGCTTTCTTT
d_call: NA; clone_size: NA; v_call: TRBV6-1; j_call: TRBJ2-1; cdr3_aa: CASIRTRGTVAEQFF; cdr3_nt: TGTGCCAGCATCCGGACGCGTGGGACGGTCGCTGAGCAGTTCTTC
d_call: NA; clone_size: medium-sized; v_call: TRBV15; j_call: TRBJ1-4; cdr3_aa: CATSRDPGGEKLFF; cdr3_nt: TGTGCCACCAGCAGAGATCCTGGCGGCGAAAAACTGTTTTTT
d_call: TRBD1; clone_size: few; v_call: TRBV6-1; j_call: TRBJ2-7; cdr3_aa: CASSQDRGHEQYF; cdr3_nt: TGCGCCAGCAGTCAGGACAGGGGTCACGAGCAGTACTTC
d_call: NA; clone_size: NA; v_call: TRBV30; j_call: TRBJ2-7; cdr3_aa: CAWRTVHYEQYF; cdr3_nt: TGTGCCTGGAGGACAGTTCACTACGAGCAGTACTTC
d_call: NA; clone_size: medium-sized; v_call: TRBV20-1; j_call: TRBJ1-6; cdr3_aa: CSASSSDSPLHF; cdr3_nt: TGCAGTGCTTCTTCGTCGGATTCACCCCTCCACTTT
d_call: TRBD2; clone_size: NA; v_call: TRBV11-2; j_call: TRBJ2-7; cdr3_aa: CASSTASGQFGYEQYF; cdr3_nt: TGTGCCAGCAGCACCGCTAGCGGACAATTTGGGTACGAGCAGTACTTC